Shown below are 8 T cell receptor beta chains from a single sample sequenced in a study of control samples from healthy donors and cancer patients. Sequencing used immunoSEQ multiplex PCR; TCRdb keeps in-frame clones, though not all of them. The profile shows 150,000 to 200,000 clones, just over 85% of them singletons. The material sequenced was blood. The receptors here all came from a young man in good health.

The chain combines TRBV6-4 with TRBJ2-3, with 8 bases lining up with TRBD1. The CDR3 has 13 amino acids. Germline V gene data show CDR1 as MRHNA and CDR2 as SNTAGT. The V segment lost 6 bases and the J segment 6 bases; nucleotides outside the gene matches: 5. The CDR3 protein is CASSQDRADTQYF. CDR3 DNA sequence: TGTGCCAGCAGCCAGGACAGGGCTGATACGCAGTATTTT.

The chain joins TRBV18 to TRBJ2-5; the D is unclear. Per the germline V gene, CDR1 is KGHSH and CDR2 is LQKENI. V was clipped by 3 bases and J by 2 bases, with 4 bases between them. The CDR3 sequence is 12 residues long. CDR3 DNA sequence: TGTGCCAGCTCACCCCCACAAGAGACCCAGTACTTC. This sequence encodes CASSPPQETQYF.

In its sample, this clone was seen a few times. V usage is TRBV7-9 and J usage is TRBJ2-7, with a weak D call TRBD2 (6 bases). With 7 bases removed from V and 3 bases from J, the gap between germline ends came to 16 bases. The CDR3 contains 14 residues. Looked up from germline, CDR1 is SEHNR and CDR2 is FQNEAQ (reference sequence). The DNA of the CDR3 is TGTGCCAGCACCTCTGGCGGGGTTAACTACGAGCAGTACTTC. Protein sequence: CASTSGGVNYEQYF.

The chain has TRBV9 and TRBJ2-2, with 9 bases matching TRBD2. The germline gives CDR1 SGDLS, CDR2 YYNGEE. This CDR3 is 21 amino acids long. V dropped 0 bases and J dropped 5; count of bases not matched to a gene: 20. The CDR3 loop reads CASSVDQGKRASGGRTGELFF. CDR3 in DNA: TGTGCCAGCAGCGTAGACCAGGGGAAGAGGGCCAGCGGGGGGCGTACCGGGGAGCTGTTTTTT.

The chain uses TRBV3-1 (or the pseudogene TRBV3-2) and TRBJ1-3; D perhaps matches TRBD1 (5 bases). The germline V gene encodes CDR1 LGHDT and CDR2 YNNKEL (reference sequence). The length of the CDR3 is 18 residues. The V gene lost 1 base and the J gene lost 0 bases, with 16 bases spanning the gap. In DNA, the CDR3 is TGTGCCAGCAGCCAAGGGGAGGGGCTCCCTTTCTCTGGAAACACCATATATTTT. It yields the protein CASSQGEGLPFSGNTIYF.

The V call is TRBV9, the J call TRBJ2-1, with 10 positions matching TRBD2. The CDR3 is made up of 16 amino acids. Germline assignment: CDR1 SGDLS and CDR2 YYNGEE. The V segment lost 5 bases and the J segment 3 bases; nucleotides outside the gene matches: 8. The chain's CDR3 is CASSTTTSGVYNEQFF. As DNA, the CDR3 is TGTGCCAGCAGTACGACCACTAGCGGGGTCTACAATGAGCAGTTCTTC. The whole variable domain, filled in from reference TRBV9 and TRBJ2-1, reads DSGVTQTPKHLITATGQRVTLRCSPRSGDLSVYWYQQSLDQGLQFLIQYYNGEERAKGNILERFSAQQFPDLHSELNLSSLELGDSALYFCASSTTTSGVYNEQFFGPGTRLTVL.

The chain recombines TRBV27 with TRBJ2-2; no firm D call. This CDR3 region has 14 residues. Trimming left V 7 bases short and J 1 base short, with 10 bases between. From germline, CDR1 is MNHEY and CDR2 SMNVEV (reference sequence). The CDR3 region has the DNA TGTGCCAGCACCAGCTTACTGAACACCGGGGAGCTGTTTTTT. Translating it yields CASTSLLNTGELFF.

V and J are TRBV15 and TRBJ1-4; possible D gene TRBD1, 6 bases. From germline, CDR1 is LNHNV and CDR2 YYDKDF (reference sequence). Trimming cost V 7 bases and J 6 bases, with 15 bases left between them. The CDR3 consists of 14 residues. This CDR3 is CATTADRFDEKLFF. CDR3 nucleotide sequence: TGTGCCACCACCGCAGACAGGTTTGATGAAAAACTGTTTTTT.